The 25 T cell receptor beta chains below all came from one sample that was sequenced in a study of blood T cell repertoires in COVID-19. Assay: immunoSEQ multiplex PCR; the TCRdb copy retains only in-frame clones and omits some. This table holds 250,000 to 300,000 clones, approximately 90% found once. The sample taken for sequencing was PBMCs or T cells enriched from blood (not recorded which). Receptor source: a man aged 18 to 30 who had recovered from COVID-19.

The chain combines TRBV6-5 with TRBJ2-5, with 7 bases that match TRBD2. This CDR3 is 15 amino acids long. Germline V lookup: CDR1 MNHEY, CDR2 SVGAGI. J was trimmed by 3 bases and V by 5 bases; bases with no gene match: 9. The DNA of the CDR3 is TGTGCCAGCAGTCGGCCCCAGGGAGGGAAAGAGACCCAGTACTTC. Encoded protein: CASSRPQGGKETQYF.

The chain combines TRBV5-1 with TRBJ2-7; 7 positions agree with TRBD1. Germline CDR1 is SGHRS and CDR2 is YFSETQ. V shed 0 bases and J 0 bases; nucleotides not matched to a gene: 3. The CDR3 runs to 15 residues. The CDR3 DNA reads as TGCGCCAGCAGCTTGGATCCAGGGGGCTCCTACGAGCAGTACTTC. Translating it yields CASSLDPGGSYEQYF.

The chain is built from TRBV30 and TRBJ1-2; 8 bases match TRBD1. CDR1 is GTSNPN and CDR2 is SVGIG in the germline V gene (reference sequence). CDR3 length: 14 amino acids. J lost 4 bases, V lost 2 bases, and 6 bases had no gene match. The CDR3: CAWSIRTGSYGYTF. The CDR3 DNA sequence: TGTGCCTGGAGTATCCGGACAGGGAGCTATGGCTACACCTTC. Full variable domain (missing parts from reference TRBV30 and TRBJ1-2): SQTIHQWPATLVQPVGSPLSLECTVEGTSNPNLYWYRQAAGRGLQLLFYSVGIGQISSEVPQNLSASRPQDRQFILSSKKLLLSDSGFYLCAWSIRTGSYGYTFGSGTRLTVV.

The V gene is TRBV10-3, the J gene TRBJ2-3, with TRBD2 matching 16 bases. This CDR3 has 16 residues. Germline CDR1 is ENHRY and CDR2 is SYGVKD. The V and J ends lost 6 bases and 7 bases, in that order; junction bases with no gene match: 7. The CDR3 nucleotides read TGTGCCATCAGACAGGGACTAGCGGGAGGGCGTAATACGCAGTATTTT. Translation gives CAIRQGLAGGRNTQYF.

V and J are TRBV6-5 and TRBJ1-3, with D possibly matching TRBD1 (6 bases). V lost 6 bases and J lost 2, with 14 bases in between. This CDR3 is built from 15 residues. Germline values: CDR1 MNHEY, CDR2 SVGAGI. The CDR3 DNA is TGTGCCAGCAGCTTACAGGACAGTACTGGAAACACCATATATTTT. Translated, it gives CASSLQDSTGNTIYF.

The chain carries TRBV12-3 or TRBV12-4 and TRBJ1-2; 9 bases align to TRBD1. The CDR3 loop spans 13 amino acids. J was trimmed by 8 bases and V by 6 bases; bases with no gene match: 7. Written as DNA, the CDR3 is TGTGCCAGCAGACAACAGGGGGCGGGCGGCTACACCTTC. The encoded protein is CASRQQGAGGYTF.

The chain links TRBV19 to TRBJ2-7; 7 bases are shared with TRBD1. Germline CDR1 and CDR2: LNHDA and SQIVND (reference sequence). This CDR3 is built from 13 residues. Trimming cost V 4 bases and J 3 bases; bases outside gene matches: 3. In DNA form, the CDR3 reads TGTGCCAGTAGTAGGGGACAGTTCTACGAGCAGTACTTC. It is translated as CASSRGQFYEQYF.

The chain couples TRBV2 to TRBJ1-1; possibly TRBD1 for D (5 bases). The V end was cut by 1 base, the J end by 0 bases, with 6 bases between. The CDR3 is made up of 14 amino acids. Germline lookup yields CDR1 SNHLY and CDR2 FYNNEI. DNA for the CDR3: TGTGCCAGCAGTGAAGGCAGGGTGAACACTGAAGCTTTCTTT. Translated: CASSEGRVNTEAFF. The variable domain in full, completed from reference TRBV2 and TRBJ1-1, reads EPEVTQTPSHQVTQMGQEVILRCVPISNHLYFYWYRQILGQKVEFLVSFYNNEISEKSEIFDDQFSVERPDGSNFTLKIRSTKLEDSAMYFCASSEGRVNTEAFFGQGTRLTVV.

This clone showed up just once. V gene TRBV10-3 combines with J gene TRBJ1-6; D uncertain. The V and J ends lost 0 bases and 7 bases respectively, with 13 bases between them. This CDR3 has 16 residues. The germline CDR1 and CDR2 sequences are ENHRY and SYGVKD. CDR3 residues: CAISESSGVGNSPLHF. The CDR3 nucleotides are TGTGCCATCAGTGAGTCAAGCGGGGTGGGGAATTCACCCCTCCACTTT.

Here the CDR3 reads CASSSGGSTDTQYF. The CDR3 DNA follows: TGTGCCAGCAGTTCCGGGGGTAGCACAGATACGCAGTATTTT. The chain recombines TRBV28 with TRBJ2-3, with D perhaps TRBD2 (6 bases). The germline V and J ends were trimmed by 4 bases and 0 bases, with 8 bases remaining between them. This CDR3 has 14 amino acids. The germline V gene has CDR1 MDHEN and CDR2 SYDVKM. Together with reference TRBV28 and TRBJ2-3, the CDR3 gives the full variable domain: DVKVTQSSRYLVKRTGEKVFLECVQDMDHENMFWYRQDPGLGLRLIYFSYDVKMKEKGDIPEGYSVSREKKERFSLILESASTNQTSMYLCASSSGGSTDTQYFGPGTRLTVL.

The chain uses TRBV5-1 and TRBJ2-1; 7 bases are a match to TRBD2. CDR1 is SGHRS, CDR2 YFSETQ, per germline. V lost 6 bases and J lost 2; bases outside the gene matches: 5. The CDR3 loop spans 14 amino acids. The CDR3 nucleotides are TGCGCCAGCACGAGGGCGGGAGCCTACAATGAGCAGTTCTTC. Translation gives CASTRAGAYNEQFF.

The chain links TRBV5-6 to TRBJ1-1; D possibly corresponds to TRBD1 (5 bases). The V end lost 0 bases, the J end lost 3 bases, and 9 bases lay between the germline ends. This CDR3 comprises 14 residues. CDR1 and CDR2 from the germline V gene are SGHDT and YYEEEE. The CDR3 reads CASSLVGVHTEAFF. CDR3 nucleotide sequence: TGTGCCAGCAGCTTGGTAGGGGTCCACACTGAAGCTTTCTTT.

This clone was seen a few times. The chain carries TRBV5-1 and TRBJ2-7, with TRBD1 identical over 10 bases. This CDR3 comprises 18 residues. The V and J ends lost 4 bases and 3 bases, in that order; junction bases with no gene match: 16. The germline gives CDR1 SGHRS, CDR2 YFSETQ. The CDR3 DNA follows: TGCGCCAGCAGCCCTGGACAGGGGGAATCTTTTCTCCGCTACGAGCAGTACTTC. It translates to CASSPGQGESFLRYEQYF.

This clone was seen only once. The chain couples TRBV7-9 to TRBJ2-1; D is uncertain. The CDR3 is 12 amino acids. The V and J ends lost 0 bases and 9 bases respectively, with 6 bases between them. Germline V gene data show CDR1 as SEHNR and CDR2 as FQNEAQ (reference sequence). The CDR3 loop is CASSLAVREQFF. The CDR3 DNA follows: TGTGCCAGCAGCTTAGCTGTCCGTGAGCAGTTCTTC. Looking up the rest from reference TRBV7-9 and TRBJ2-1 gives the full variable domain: DTGVSQNPRHKITKRGQNVTFRCDPISEHNRLYWYRQTLGQGPEFLTYFQNEAQLEKSRLLSDRFSAERPKGSFSTLEIQRTEQGDSAMYLCASSLAVREQFFGPGTRLTVL.

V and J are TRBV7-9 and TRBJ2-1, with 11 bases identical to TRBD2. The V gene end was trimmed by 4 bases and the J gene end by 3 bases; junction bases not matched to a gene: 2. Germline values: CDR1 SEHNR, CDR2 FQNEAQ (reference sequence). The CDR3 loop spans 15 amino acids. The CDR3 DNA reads TGTGCCAGCAGCTACCTAGCGGGAGGCTACAATGAGCAGTTCTTC. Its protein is CASSYLAGGYNEQFF.

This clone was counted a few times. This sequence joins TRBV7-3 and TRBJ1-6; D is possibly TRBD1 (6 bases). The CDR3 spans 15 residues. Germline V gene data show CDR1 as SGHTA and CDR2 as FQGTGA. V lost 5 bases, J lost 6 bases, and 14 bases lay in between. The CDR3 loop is CASSMNGQSNSPLHF. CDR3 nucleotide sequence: TGTGCCAGCAGCATGAATGGACAGTCTAATTCACCCCTCCACTTT. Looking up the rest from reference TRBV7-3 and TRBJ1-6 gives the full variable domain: GAGVSQTPSNKVTEKGKYVELRCDPISGHTALYWYRQSLGQGPEFLIYFQGTGAADDSGLPNDRFFAVRPEGSVSTLKIQRTERGDSAVYLCASSMNGQSNSPLHFGNGTRLTVT.

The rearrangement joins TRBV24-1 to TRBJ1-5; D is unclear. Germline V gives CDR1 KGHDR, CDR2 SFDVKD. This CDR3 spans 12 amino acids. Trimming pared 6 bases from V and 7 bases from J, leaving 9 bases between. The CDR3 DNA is TGTGCCACCAGTATCTTGGGCCAGCCCCAGCATTTT. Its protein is CATSILGQPQHF.

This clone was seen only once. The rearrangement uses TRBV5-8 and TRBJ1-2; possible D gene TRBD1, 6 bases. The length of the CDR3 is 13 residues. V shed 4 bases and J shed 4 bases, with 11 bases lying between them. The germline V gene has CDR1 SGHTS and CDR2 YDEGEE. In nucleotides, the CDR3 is TGTGCCAGCAGCATTAACAGGGCCTATGGCTACACCTTC. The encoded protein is CASSINRAYGYTF.

This chain's CDR3 is CASSLDGTLSNQPQHF. The CDR3 nucleotides read TGTGCCAGCAGCTTAGACGGGACACTTAGCAATCAGCCCCAGCATTTT. V gene TRBV7-9 combines with J gene TRBJ1-5; D possibly corresponds to TRBD1 (6 bases). With 1 base removed from V and 0 bases from J, the gap between germline ends came to 10 bases. The CDR3 extends over 16 amino acids. Germline V CDR1 and CDR2: SEHNR, FQNEAQ (reference sequence).

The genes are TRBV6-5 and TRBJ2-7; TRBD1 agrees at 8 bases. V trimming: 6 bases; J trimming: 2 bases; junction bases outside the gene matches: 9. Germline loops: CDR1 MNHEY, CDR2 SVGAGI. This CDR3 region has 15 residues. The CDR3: CASSRGPGQAYEQYF. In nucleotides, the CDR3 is TGTGCCAGCAGCCGAGGGCCGGGACAGGCCTACGAGCAGTACTTC.

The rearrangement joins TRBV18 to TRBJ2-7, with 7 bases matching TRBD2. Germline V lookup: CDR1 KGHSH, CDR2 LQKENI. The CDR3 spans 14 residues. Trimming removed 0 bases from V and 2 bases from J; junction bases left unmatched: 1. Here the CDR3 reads CASSPPGLPYEQYF. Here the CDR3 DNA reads TGTGCCAGCTCACCACCGGGACTACCCTACGAGCAGTACTTC. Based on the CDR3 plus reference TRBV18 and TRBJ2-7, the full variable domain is NAGVMQNPRHLVRRRGQEARLRCSPMKGHSHVYWYRQLPEEGLKFMVYLQKENIIDESGMPKERFSAEFPKEGPSILRIQQVVRGDSAAYFCASSPPGLPYEQYFGPGTRLTVT.

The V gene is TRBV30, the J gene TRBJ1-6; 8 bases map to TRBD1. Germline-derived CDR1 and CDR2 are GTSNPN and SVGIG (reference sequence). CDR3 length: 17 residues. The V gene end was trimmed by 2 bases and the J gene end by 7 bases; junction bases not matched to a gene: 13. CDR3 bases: TGTGCCTGGAGTCGGACAGGGAGTAATTTGGCCAATTCACCCCTCCACTTT. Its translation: CAWSRTGSNLANSPLHF.

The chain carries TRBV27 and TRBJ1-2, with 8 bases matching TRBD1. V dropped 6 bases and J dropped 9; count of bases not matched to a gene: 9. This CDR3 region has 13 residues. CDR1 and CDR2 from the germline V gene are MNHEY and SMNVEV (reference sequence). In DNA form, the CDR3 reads TGTGCCAGCAGCTTGACAGGGGTTTGGAGCTACACCTTC. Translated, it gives CASSLTGVWSYTF.

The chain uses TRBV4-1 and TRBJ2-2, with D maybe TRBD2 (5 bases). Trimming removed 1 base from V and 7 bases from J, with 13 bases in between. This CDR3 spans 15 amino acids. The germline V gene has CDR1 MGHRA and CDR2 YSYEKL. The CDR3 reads CASSQVGVGGGELFF. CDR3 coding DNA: TGCGCCAGCAGCCAAGTAGGCGTCGGAGGCGGGGAGCTGTTTTTT.

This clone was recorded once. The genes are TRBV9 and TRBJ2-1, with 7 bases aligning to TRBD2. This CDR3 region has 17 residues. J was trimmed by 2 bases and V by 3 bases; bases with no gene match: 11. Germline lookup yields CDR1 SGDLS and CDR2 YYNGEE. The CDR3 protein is CASSGRAGQSTYNEQFF. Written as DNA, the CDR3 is TGTGCCAGCAGCGGGAGAGCGGGGCAGTCGACCTACAATGAGCAGTTCTTC.